The T cell receptor (beta chain) described here comes from a study of early T cells in non-severe SARS-CoV-2 infection. Overall study findings and caveats: The study's VDJdb matching favored anti-spike CD8 responses and missed private and CD4 specificities.

The CDR3 contains 13 residues. V was pared by 4 bases and J by 6 bases, with 11 bases between. The V gene's germline CDR1 is ENHRY and CDR2 SYGVKD. In regard to this clonotype: Its specificity is unknown.

TCRdb ran MiXCR on the 5' RACE reads and lists one entry per CDR3 protein. Of tens of thousands of distinct CDR3 sequences listed, about 6% are singletons. This sample comprised whole blood, obtained at baseline. The sequence was obtained from an adult who was a healthcare worker with PCR-confirmed SARS-CoV-2 infection or an uninfected control (not recorded which). The V gene is TRBV10-3, the J gene TRBJ2-3; D is perhaps TRBD2 (7 bases). The CDR3 DNA sequence: TGTGCCATCAGTGGGGGGGGCCCGGATACGCAGTATTTT. Translating gives CAISGGGPDTQYF.